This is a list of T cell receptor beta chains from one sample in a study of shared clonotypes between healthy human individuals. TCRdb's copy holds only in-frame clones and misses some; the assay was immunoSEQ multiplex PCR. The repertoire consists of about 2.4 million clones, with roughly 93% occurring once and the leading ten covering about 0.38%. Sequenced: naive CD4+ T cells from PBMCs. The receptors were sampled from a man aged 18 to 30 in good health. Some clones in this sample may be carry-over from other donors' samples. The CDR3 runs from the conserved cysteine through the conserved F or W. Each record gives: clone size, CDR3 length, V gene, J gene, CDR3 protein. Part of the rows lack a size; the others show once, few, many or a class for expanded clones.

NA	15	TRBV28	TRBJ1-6	CASSIRPWDRPPTHF
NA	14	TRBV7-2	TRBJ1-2	CASSLLTLLGGYTF
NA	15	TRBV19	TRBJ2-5	CASSTTSGRVETQYF
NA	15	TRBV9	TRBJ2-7	CASSPSGRGPYEQYF
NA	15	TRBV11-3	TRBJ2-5	CATRYQGRCQETQYF
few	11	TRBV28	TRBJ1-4	CASGDSRRLFF
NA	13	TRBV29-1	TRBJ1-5	CSAAGQGNQPQHF
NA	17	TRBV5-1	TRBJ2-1	CASSSHLDSRANNEQFF
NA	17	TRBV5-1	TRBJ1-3	CASSLAPSTGRRNTIYF
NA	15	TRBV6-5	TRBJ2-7	CASSYSIRGSYEQYF
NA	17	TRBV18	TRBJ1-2	CASSPQKGPLLYYGYTF
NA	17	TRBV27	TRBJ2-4	CASRKAYRGIMENIQYF
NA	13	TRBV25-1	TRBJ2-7	CASSDQVSYEQYF
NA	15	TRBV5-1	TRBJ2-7	CASSSPGPVSYEQYF
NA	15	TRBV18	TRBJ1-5	CASSPLGRSNQPQHF
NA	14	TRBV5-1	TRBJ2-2	CASSQLQGTGELFF
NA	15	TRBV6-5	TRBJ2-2	CASSYRERVYGELFF
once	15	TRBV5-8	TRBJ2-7	CASNVLDRGPYEQYF
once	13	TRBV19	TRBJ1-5	CASRNRHNQPQHF
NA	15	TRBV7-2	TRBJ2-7	CASSPPGLAVHEQYF
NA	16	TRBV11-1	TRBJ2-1	CASSLGRTSGSSEQFF
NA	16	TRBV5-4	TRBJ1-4	CASSLPGQGTDEKLFF
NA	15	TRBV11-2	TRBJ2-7	CASSLDRDRGLEQYF
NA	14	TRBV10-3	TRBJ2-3	CAIRGLMGTDTQYF
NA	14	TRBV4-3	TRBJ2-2	CASSQAFLAGQLFF
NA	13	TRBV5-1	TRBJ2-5	CASSLDGKETQYF
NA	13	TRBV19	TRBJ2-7	CASSIAGGYEQYF
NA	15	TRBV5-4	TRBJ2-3	CASSFPLGEADTQYF
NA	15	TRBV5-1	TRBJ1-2	CASSAGTTINYGYTF
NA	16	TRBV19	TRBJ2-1	CASSHGGGVTSHEQFF
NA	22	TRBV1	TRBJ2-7	CTSSQYEGYWTSGRLPSYEQYF
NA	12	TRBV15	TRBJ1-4	CATSVGVEKLFF
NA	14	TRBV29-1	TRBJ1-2	CSVSPGQPSYGYTF
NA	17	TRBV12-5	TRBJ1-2	CASGLVLGQVRAYGYTF
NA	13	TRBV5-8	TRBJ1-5	CASSLSGGQPQHF
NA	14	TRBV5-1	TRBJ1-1	CASSLTGRDTEAFF
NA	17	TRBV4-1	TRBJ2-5	CASSQGPSGGERETQYF
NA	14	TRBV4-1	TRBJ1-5	CASSQNRGNQPQHF
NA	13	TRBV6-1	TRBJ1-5	CASNPRGNQPQHF
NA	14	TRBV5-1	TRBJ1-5	CASSLGGIYQPQHF
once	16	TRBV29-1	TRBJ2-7	CSVEEGGRGHLYEQYF
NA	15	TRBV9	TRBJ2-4	CASSREGGSKNIQYF
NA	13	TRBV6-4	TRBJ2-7	CASSEGLTYEQYF
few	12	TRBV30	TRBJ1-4	CARGTGREKLFF
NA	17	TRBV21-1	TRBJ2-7	CASSKPSRDRGPYEQYF
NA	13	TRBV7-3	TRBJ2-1	CASSAPGSPVRFF
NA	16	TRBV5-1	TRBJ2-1	CASSLLAGLTMGGQFF
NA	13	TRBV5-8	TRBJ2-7	CATSRAGTYEQYF
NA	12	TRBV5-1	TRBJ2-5	CASSPSQETQYF
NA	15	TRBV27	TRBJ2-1	CASSFRDRGRNEQFF
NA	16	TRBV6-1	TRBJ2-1	CASSEALERTYNEQFF
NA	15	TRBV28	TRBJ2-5	CASSSEGGPRETQYF
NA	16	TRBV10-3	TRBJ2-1	CAISESDWYSYNEQFF
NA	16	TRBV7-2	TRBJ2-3	CASSKQGIENTDTQYF
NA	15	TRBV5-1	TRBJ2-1	CASSLTGRGDNEQFF
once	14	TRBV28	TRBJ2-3	CASRTSGRTDTQYF
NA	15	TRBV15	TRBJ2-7	CATSSNRDALREQYF